The rows below give T cell receptor beta chains drawn from one sample of a study of spatial heterogeneity in lung cancer. TCRdb reprocessed the 5' RACE reads with MiXCR, giving one entry per CDR3 protein. Found here are about 120,000 distinct CDR3 sequences, 10% to 15% of them singletons; the top ten hold roughly 17%. The source material was PBMCs, sampled at follow-up. The receptors shown here come from a male donor with early-stage non-small cell lung cancer. Each CDR3 is given with its conserved first and last residue. A D gene is named only where the DNA matches it firmly. Rows give clone size only sometimes, using once, few, many, or a class for an expanded clone.

D	V	size	J	CDR3	DNA
.	TRBV7-2	few	TRBJ2-6	CASSLARTGTHSGANVLTF	TGTGCCAGCAGCTTAGCCCGTACGGGAACGCACTCTGGGGCCAACGTCCTGACTTTC
TRBD2	TRBV7-2	many	TRBJ2-3	CASSLALGTSVTDTQYF	TGTGCCAGCAGCTTAGCGCTAGGGACTAGCGTAACAGATACGCAGTATTTT
TRBD1	TRBV10-3	few	TRBJ2-7	CAISGGQGKEQYF	TGTGCCATCAGTGGGGGACAGGGGAAGGAGCAGTACTTC
TRBD1	TRBV18	.	TRBJ1-4	CASSQRQGFNEKLFF	TGTGCCAGCTCACAGCGACAGGGCTTCAATGAAAAACTGTTTTTT
TRBD2	TRBV10-3	few	TRBJ2-5	CAIKAGGLQETQYF	TGTGCCATCAAGGCGGGGGGGCTTCAAGAGACCCAGTACTTC
.	TRBV7-8	.	TRBJ1-5	CASSPENGQIPGAQHF	TGTGCCAGCAGCCCTGAGAACGGACAGATCCCAGGGGCCCAGCATTTT
TRBD1	TRBV5-1	.	TRBJ1-4	CASSQGQINEKLFF	TGCGCCAGCAGCCAGGGACAGATTAATGAAAAACTGTTTTTT
.	TRBV12-3/TRBV12-4	.	TRBJ1-1	CASTLGANTEAFF	TGTGCCAGCACCCTGGGGGCGAACACTGAAGCTTTCTTT
TRBD2	TRBV27	.	TRBJ2-7	CASTSILAGRGRAEQYF	TGTGCCAGCACCTCGATACTAGCGGGTCGTGGGAGGGCCGAGCAGTACTTC
.	TRBV5-4	.	TRBJ1-5	CASSSGNRQPQHF	TGTGCCAGCAGCTCTGGGAACAGGCAGCCCCAGCATTTT
TRBD1	TRBV7-2	.	TRBJ1-6	CASSLGGQGNSPLHF	TGTGCCAGCAGCTTAGGGGGACAGGGCAATTCACCCCTCCACTTT
.	TRBV3-1	once	TRBJ1-1	CASSQRVTRGEAFF	TGTGCCAGCAGCCAGAGGGTGACACGTGGGGAAGCTTTCTTT
TRBD1	TRBV6-5	.	TRBJ1-1	CASSRTGRDTEAFF	TGTGCCAGCAGCAGGACAGGGCGCGACACTGAAGCTTTCTTT
.	TRBV25-1	few	TRBJ2-2	CASSESRNTGELFF	TGTGCCAGCAGTGAATCCAGGAACACCGGGGAGCTGTTTTTT
.	TRBV29-1	many	TRBJ2-3	CSVEGQGLADTQYF	TGCAGCGTTGAAGGGCAGGGGTTAGCAGATACGCAGTATTTT
.	TRBV7-8	.	TRBJ2-3	CASSSPQYSDTQYF	TGTGCCAGCAGCTCCCCCCAATATTCAGATACGCAGTATTTT
.	TRBV5-1	many	TRBJ2-7	CASSLAGQGFYEQYF	TGCGCCAGCAGCTTGGCAGGGCAGGGATTTTACGAGCAGTACTTC
TRBD1	TRBV11-2	.	TRBJ1-4	CASTELGTANEKLFF	TGTGCCAGCACCGAACTCGGGACAGCTAATGAAAAACTGTTTTTT
.	TRBV7-2	.	TRBJ1-2	CASSLRDNYGYTF	TGTGCCAGCAGCTTGAGGGACAACTATGGCTACACCTTC
TRBD1	TRBV5-1	.	TRBJ1-4	CASSSTGGSEKLFF	TGCGCCAGCAGCTCGACAGGGGGCAGTGAAAAACTGTTTTTT
.	TRBV29-1	many	TRBJ2-1	CSVEGIRTILDEQFF	TGCAGCGTTGAAGGAATACGGACCATATTGGATGAGCAGTTCTTC
TRBD2	TRBV7-2	.	TRBJ2-1	CASSLRAGGRYNEQFF	TGTGCCAGCAGCTTACGAGCGGGGGGGCGGTACAATGAGCAGTTCTTC
.	TRBV2	.	TRBJ1-5	CASGLKAGSNQPQHF	TGTGCCAGCGGTTTGAAGGCAGGGAGCAATCAGCCCCAGCATTTT
.	TRBV9	few	TRBJ1-1	CASSVSAAMNTEAFF	TGTGCCAGCAGCGTATCGGCAGCCATGAACACTGAAGCTTTCTTT
TRBD1	TRBV6-2/TRBV6-3	many	TRBJ1-2	CASSGRNRGGYGYTF	TGTGCCAGCAGCGGGAGGAACAGGGGAGGCTATGGCTACACCTTC
TRBD1	TRBV5-1	.	TRBJ2-7	CASSLPLMTGVDEQYF	TGCGCCAGCAGCTTGCCCCTCATGACAGGGGTGGACGAGCAGTACTTC
TRBD1	TRBV7-2	.	TRBJ1-1	CASSLDRGLSTEAFF	TGTGCCAGCAGCTTAGACAGGGGTTTGAGCACTGAAGCTTTCTTT
.	TRBV11-2	few	TRBJ1-1	CASRPTANTEAFF	TGTGCCAGCAGACCGACCGCGAACACTGAAGCTTTCTTT
TRBD1	TRBV6-2/TRBV6-3	few	TRBJ1-6	CASSTSRGLGNSPLHF	TGTGCCAGCAGTACGTCAAGGGGGCTTGGTAATTCACCCCTCCACTTT
TRBD2	TRBV18	few	TRBJ2-1	CASSPPYSGVAYNEQFF	TGTGCCAGCTCACCCCCCTATAGCGGGGTGGCGTACAATGAGCAGTTCTTC
.	TRBV6-1	many	TRBJ1-6	CASSEALVGRGDSPLHF	TGTGCCAGCAGTGAAGCGCTGGTGGGCAGGGGTGATTCACCCCTCCACTTT
TRBD1	TRBV7-8	.	TRBJ2-7	CASSVRQGSYEQYF	TGTGCCAGCAGCGTCCGACAGGGTTCCTACGAGCAGTACTTC
.	TRBV12-3/TRBV12-4	few	TRBJ2-1	CASSPGPFYNEQFF	TGTGCCAGCAGCCCGGGACCTTTCTACAATGAGCAGTTCTTC
.	TRBV3-1	few	TRBJ2-7	CASSQGGTGPDEQYF	TGTGCCAGCAGCCAAGGCGGGACGGGGCCCGACGAGCAGTACTTC
.	TRBV7-7	.	TRBJ2-3	CASSLDSTGTQYF	TGTGCTAGCAGCTTAGACTCCACAGGCACGCAGTATTTT
.	TRBV7-2	few	TRBJ2-2	CASSWGLNTGELFF	TGTGCCAGCAGCTGGGGTCTGAACACCGGGGAGCTGTTTTTT
.	TRBV5-4	many	TRBJ1-4	CASRDPGGKLFF	TGTGCCAGCAGGGACCCGGGGGGGAAACTGTTTTTT
.	TRBV7-8	.	TRBJ1-5	CASSPNRMGSGPQPQHF	TGTGCCAGCAGCCCGAACCGGATGGGGTCAGGGCCTCAGCCCCAGCATTTT
.	TRBV27	.	TRBJ2-4	CASSFGGIQYF	TGTGCCAGCAGTTTTGGCGGCATTCAGTACTTC
.	TRBV7-9	.	TRBJ1-5	CASSLGGAQPQHF	TGTGCCAGCAGCTTAGGGGGGGCTCAGCCCCAGCATTTT
TRBD1	TRBV5-1	few	TRBJ1-1	CASSPTGDADREAFF	TGCGCCAGCAGCCCAACAGGGGACGCGGACCGTGAAGCTTTCTTT
.	TRBV4-2	many	TRBJ1-3	CASSPGGNTIYF	TGTGCCAGCAGCCCGGGAGGAAACACCATATATTTT
.	TRBV5-1	many	TRBJ2-1	CASSLEDGPYNEQFF	TGCGCCAGCAGCTTGGAAGATGGGCCCTACAATGAGCAGTTCTTC
.	TRBV9	.	TRBJ2-3	CASSPPPWRDTQYF	TGTGCCAGCAGCCCCCCCCCATGGAGGGATACGCAGTATTTT
TRBD1	TRBV7-2	.	TRBJ1-2	CASSQIGQGVGGYTF	TGTGCCAGCAGCCAAATCGGACAGGGAGTTGGTGGCTACACCTTC